Below, 10 T cell receptor beta chains from the same sample are listed, as sequenced in a study of CD8+ T cells in alopecia areata. Reverse transcribed after extraction, RNA yielded cDNA as the sequencing template. TCRdb's table, derived via immunoSEQ multiplex PCR, lists solely in-frame clones and lacks some. The profile shows about 200,000 clones, approximately 38% of them singletons. Sample treatment: oral pan-JAK inhibitor, 5-10 mg twice daily. The specimen comprised CD4+ T cells sorted from blood, sampled around week 31, from a patient treated with tofacitinib. These receptors were taken from a human donor with alopecia areata.

Only a few counts were recorded for this clone. The chain links TRBV5-1 to TRBJ2-5; 15 bases map to TRBD2. V lost 2 bases, J lost 4 bases, and 12 bases stayed unmatched. This CDR3 comprises 19 residues. Germline assignment: CDR1 SGHRS and CDR2 YFSETQ. Here the CDR3 DNA reads TGCGCCAGCAGCTTAGGGACTAGCGGGAGGTGGCGGCAACGAGAGACCCAGTACTTC. Its protein is CASSLGTSGRWRQRETQYF.

The V call is TRBV30, the J call TRBJ1-6; no definite D call. With 3 bases removed from V and 7 bases from J, the gap between germline ends came to 13 bases. The length of the CDR3 is 14 residues. Germline CDR1 reads GTSNPN; CDR2 reads SVGIG (reference sequence). CDR3 nucleotide sequence: TGTGCCTGGAGCATTGGGATCTACAATTCACCCCTCCACTTT. Translated: CAWSIGIYNSPLHF.

The V call is TRBV7-2, the J call TRBJ1-4; 7 nucleotides align to TRBD1. CDR1 SGHTA and CDR2 FQGNSA come from the germline V gene. The V gene end was trimmed by 1 base and the J gene end by 8 bases; junction bases not matched to a gene: 16. This CDR3 comprises 18 residues. DNA for the CDR3: TGTGCCAGCAGCTTAGTGCTAAGACGTGGACAGGATTTCGAAAAACTGTTTTTT. Translation gives CASSLVLRRGQDFEKLFF.

The rearrangement links TRBV5-1 to TRBJ2-7; D call uncertain. The germline V and J ends were trimmed by 6 bases and 3 bases, with 22 bases remaining between them. CDR1 SGHRS and CDR2 YFSETQ come from the germline V gene. The CDR3 is 16 residues long. For the CDR3, the DNA is TGCGCCAGCACGAATGCTGCTGCAACGGGTGGCTACGAGCAGTACTTC. Amino acid sequence: CASTNAAATGGYEQYF.

The chain uses TRBV2 and TRBJ1-2; D might be TRBD1 (5 bases). The germline CDR1 and CDR2 sequences are SNHLY and FYNNEI. The CDR3 totals 15 residues. Trimming shortened V by 5 bases and J by 3 bases, and 16 bases separated the two germline ends. CDR3 bases: TGTGCCAGCAGTCCGTATTCGTCGGGGGACTATGGCTACACCTTC. Its translation: CASSPYSSGDYGYTF.

The rearrangement uses TRBV7-9 and TRBJ2-1, with a possible D match to TRBD2 (6 bases). In germline, CDR1 is SEHNR, CDR2 FQNEAQ (reference sequence). Trimming took off 5 bases at V and 8 bases at J, with 16 bases between the two ends. The CDR3 extends over 14 amino acids. The CDR3 DNA sequence: TGTGCCAGCAGCGCGGGACTGTACGGAGATGAGCAGTTCTTC. As protein: CASSAGLYGDEQFF.

The rearrangement uses TRBV30 and TRBJ2-1; D not resolved. There are 13 residues in the CDR3. Germline CDR1 reads GTSNPN; CDR2 reads SVGIG (reference sequence). The V end was cut by 0 bases, the J end by 6 bases, with 9 bases between. The DNA for the CDR3 is TGTGCCTGGAGTGTACAGCTAGTCAATGAGCAGTTCTTC. Translated: CAWSVQLVNEQFF.

This rearrangement joins TRBV7-9 to TRBJ2-3; TRBD2 matches at 8 bases. Germline V lookup: CDR1 SEHNR, CDR2 FQNEAQ (reference sequence). V lost 5 bases to trimming and J lost 3 bases; unmatched junction nucleotides: 10. The CDR3 has 16 amino acids. CDR3 nucleotide sequence: TGTGCCAGCAGCGCCCCTCGCGGGGGGTGGACAGATACGCAGTATTTT. Translated: CASSAPRGGWTDTQYF.

The table lists this clone with a few counts. This chain joins TRBV2 and TRBJ1-1; D call uncertain. Per the germline V gene, CDR1 is SNHLY and CDR2 is FYNNEI. This CDR3 spans 12 amino acids. The CDR3 DNA follows: TGTGTGGAGGACCCCTGGGGAACTGAAGCTTTCTTT. It yields the protein CVEDPWGTEAFF.

The gene calls are TRBV12-5 and TRBJ2-5; possibly TRBD1 for D (6 bases). V lost 2 bases and J lost 5, with 6 bases in between. The CDR3 length is 12 residues. CDR1 and CDR2 from the germline V gene are LGHNT and FRNRAP. CDR3 sequence: CASGLQGETQYF. DNA for the CDR3: TGTGCTAGTGGTTTGCAGGGGGAGACCCAGTACTTC.